The rows below give T cell receptor beta chains drawn from one sample of a study of glioma-infiltrating T cells. TCRdb re-called the multiplex PCR reads through MiXCR, storing one row per CDR3 protein. Here the sample spans fewer than 90,000 distinct CDR3 sequences, 20% to 25% being singletons. Sequenced sample: glioma tissue, nonneoplastic brain tissue, or PBMCs (not recorded which). Every receptor here comes from a human donor with low-grade glioma or glioblastoma, undergoing nonglioma brain surgery, or in good health (not recorded which). Both conserved end residues are part of each CDR3. D genes are given only for firm matches. The listing skips clone size in some rows; elsewhere it reads once, few, many or a size class.

size	V	J	D	length	CDR3	DNA
many	TRBV2	TRBJ1-5	.	12	CASSDSHQPQHF	TGTGCCAGCTCGGACAGTCATCAGCCCCAGCATTTT
few	TRBV2	TRBJ1-1	TRBD1	16	CASTRQGAQGGTEAFF	TGTGCCAGCACCCGACAGGGAGCCCAAGGAGGCACTGAAGCTTTCTTT
many	TRBV6-1	TRBJ1-1	.	12	CASRTVNTEAFF	TGTGCCAGTCGGACAGTGAACACTGAAGCTTTCTTT
few	TRBV7-9	TRBJ2-7	.	14	CASSLERRPYEQYF	TGTGCCAGCAGCTTAGAACGCCGTCCCTACGAGCAGTACTTC
few	TRBV12-3/TRBV12-4	TRBJ2-5	.	13	CASSAVTQETQYF	TGTGCCAGCAGCGCCGTTACCCAAGAGACCCAGTACTTC
.	TRBV29-1	TRBJ1-4	.	15	CSLIDAGALNEKLFF	TGCAGCCTTATAGATGCCGGGGCCCTGAATGAAAAACTGTTTTTT
many	TRBV18	TRBJ2-3	TRBD2	15	CASSPGGGAGGTQYF	TGTGCCAGCTCACCAGGCGGGGGGGCCGGTGGTACGCAGTATTTT
few	TRBV19	TRBJ2-1	.	11	CASSTVGEQFF	TGTGCCAGTAGTACTGTGGGTGAGCAGTTCTTC
many	TRBV28	TRBJ2-5	TRBD2	15	CASSPAGGYQETQYF	TGTGCCAGCAGCCCCGCGGGAGGCTATCAAGAGACCCAGTACTTC
many	TRBV10-1	TRBJ2-1	TRBD1	15	CASSESRQGQNEQFF	TGCGCCAGCAGTGAGTCGCGACAGGGACAAAATGAGCAGTTCTTC
.	TRBV6-1	TRBJ2-4	TRBD1	14	CASRPQGRVNIQYF	TGTGCCAGCAGACCACAGGGGCGCGTAAACATTCAGTACTTC
many	TRBV2	TRBJ1-4	.	12	CASRTREAKLFF	TGTGCCAGCAGGACCAGGGAAGCAAAACTGTTTTTT
many	TRBV7-6	TRBJ2-3	TRBD2	14	CASSRSGSVDTQYF	TGTGCCAGCAGCCGGAGCGGGAGCGTAGATACGCAGTATTTT
.	TRBV14	TRBJ2-7	TRBD1	13	CASSSGTGNEQYF	TGTGCCAGCAGCTCCGGGACAGGGAACGAGCAGTACTTC